The sequence of this TCR beta chain was determined in a study of CD8 T cells in Susac syndrome. General observations from the study: The study conceded that relatively few individuals underwent its TCR sequencing and HLA analysis.

Comments on this clonotype: Antigen specificity is unknown.

V was clipped by 0 bases and J by 7 bases, with 12 bases between them. CDR1 and CDR2 from the germline V gene are MNHNS and SASEGT. CDR3 length: 14 residues. Sequencing of TCR beta covered CD8+ and CD4+ T cells obtained from blood. Negative isolation yielded CD8+ and CD4+ T cells; FACS enriched TEMRA cells. Reverse transcription of about 0.45 to 1 ug RNA was carried out with random hexamers. By means of immunoSEQ multiplex PCR, TCR beta CDR3 spanning 54 Vbeta and 13 Jbeta underwent amplification. MiXCR, run by TCRdb on the immunoSEQ multiplex PCR reads, gives a single entry per CDR3 protein. The sample lists about 250,000 distinct CDR3 sequences, 93% occurring once.

This chain uses TRBV6-1 with TRBJ1-2, with no clear D. The sample taken for sequencing was CD4+ T cells from PBMCs. This receptor was obtained from a human donor with multiple sclerosis. The CDR3 nucleotides are TGTGCCAGCAGTGAAGCGTTGGTGGTAGGTGGCTACACCTTC. Residues: CASSEALVVGGYTF.